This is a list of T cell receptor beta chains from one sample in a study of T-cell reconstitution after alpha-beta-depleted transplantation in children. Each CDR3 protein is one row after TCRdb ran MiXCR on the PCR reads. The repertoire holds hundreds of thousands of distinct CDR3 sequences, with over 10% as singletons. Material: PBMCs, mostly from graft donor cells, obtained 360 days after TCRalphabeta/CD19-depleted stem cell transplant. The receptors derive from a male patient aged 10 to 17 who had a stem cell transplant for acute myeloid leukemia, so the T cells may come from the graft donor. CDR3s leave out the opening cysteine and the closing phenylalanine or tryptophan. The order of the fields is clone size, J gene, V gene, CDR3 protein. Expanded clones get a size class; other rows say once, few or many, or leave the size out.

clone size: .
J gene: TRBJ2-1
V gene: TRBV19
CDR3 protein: ASSVGTGHEQF

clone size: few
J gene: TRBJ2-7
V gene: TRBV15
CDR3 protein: ATSTLDRVDEQY

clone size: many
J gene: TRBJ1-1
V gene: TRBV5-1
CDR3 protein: ASSPGLLNTEAF

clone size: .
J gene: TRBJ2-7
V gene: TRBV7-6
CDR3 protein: ASMSGLSYEQY

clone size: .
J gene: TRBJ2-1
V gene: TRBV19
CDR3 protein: ASSPPGRVGYNEQF

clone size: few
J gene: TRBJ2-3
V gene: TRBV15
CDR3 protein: ATSRGQGLLDTQY

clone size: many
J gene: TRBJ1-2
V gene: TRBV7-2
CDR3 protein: ASSPGGTANYGYT

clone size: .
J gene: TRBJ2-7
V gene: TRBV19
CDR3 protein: ASSTKQTGQTEQY

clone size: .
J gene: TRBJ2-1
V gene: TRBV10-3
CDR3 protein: AISEPLLAGEVDNEQF

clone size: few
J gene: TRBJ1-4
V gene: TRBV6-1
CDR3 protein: ASSFVQGGLEKLF

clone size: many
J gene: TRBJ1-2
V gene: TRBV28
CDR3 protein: ASSLLPKDGYT

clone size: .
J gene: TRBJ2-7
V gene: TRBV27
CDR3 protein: ASSSLSSRGAYEQY

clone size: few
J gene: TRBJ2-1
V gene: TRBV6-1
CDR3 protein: ASSGRTGYNEQF

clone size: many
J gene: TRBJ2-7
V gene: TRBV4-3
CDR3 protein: ASSPWTSGLYEQY

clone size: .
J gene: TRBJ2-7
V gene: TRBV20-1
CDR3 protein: SARVERERDQDEQY

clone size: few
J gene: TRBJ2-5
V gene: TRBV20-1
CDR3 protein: SADTEIQETQY

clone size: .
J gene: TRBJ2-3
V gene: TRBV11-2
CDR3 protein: ASSLVSAGLGTDTQY

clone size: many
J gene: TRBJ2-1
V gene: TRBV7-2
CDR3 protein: ASSRVLQLYNEQF

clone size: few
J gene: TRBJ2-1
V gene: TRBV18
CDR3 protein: ASSPSIAGGPSEQF

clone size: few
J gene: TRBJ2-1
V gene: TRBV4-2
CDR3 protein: ASSQGLAGDYNEQF

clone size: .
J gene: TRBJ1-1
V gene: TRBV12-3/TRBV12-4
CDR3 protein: ASSFPRNTEAF

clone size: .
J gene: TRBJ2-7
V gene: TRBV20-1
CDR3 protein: SARETGKIYYEQY

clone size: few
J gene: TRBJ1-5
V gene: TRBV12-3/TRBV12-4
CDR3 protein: ASSSDSDNQPQH

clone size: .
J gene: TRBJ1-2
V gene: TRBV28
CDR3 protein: ASSLVAGQTYGYT

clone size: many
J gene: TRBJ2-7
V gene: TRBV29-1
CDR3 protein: SARGTLIYEQY

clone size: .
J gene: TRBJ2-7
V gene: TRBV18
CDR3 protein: ASSRTQGFPYEQY

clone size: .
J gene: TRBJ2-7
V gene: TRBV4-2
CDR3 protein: ASSQGPGVLPYEQY

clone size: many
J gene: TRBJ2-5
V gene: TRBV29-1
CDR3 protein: SGGQGGSGKETQY

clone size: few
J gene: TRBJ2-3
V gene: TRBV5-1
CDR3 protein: ASSLETRADTQY

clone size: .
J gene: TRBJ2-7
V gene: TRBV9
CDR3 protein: ASSVSTGGPSYEQY

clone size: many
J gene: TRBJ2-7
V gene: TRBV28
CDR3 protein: ASTNKGGRAFYEQY

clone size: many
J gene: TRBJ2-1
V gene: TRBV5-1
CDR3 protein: ASSLGLAGAVEQF

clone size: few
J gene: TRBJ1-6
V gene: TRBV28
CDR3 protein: ASSLFIPTVLSPLH

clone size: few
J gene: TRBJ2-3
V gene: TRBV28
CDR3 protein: ASSYDRSLNTDTQY

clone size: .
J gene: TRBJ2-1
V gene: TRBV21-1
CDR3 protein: ASSKDGLAGEGSSYNEQF

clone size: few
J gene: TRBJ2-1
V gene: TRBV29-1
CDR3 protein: SVDDGSGRPYEQF

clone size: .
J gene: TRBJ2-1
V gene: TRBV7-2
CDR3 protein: ASSFLGQGRDEQF

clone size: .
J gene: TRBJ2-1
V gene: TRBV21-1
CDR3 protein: ARHWDILLLTYNEQF

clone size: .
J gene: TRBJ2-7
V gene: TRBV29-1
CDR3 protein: SPRVGQENEQY

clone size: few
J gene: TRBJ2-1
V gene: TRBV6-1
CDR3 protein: ASRRGDSYNEQF

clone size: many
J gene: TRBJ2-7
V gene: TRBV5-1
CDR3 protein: ASSLAGGLAGPSSYEQY

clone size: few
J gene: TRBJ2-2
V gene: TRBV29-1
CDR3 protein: SVGPGPNTGELF

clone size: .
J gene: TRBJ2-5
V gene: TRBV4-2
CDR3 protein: ASSQVAETQY

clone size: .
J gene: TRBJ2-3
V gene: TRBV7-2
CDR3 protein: ASSRNGIVSTDTQY

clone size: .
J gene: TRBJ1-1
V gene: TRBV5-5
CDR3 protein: ASSLAPRQGDTEAF

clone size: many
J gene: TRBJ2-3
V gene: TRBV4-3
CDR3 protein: ASSQFTGTPDTQY

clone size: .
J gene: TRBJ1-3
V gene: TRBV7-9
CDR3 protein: ASSLDGSLRGNTIY

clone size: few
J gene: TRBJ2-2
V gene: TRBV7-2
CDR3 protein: ASSLQGGAGVGELF

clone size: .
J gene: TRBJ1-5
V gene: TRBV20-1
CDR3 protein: SANLGGNQPQH

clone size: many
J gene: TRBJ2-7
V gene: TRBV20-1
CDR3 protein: SATSYEQY